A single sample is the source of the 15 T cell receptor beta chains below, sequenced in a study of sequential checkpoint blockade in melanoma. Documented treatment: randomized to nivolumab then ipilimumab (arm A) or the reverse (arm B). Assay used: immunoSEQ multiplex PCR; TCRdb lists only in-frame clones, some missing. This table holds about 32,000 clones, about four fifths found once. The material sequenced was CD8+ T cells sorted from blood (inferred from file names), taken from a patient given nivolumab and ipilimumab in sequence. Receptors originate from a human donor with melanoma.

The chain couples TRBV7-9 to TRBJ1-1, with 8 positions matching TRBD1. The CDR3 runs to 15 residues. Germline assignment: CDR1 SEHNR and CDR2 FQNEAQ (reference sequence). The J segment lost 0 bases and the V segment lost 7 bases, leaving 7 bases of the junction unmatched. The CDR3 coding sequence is TGTGCCAGCATCGTTAAGACAGGGGTGAACACTGAAGCTTTCTTT. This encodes CASIVKTGVNTEAFF.

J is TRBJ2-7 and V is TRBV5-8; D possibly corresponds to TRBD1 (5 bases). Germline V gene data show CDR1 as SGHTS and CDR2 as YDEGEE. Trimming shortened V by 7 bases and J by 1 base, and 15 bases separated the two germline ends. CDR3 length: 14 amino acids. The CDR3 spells CASEPEGESYEQYF. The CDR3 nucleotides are TGTGCCAGCGAACCCGAAGGGGAATCCTACGAGCAGTACTTC.

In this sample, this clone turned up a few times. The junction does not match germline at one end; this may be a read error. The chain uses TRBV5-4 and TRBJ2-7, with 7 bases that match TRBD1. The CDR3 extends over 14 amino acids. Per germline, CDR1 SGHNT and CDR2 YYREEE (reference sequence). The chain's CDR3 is CASSQETGWYEQYF. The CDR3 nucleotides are TGCGCCAGCAGCCAGGAGACAGGGTGGTACGAGCAGTACTTC.

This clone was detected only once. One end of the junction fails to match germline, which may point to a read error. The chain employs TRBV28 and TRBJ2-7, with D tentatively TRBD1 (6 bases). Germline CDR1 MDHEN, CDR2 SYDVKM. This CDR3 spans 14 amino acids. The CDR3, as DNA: TGTGCCAGCAATTTACAGGGTGGATCCTACGAGCAGTACTTC. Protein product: CASNLQGGSYEQYF.

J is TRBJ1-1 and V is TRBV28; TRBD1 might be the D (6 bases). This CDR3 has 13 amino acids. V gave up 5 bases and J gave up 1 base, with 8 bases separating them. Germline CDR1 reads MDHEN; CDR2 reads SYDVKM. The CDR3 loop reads CASSQGRNTEAFF. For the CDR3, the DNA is TGTGCCAGCAGTCAGGGGAGGAACACTGAAGCTTTCTTT.

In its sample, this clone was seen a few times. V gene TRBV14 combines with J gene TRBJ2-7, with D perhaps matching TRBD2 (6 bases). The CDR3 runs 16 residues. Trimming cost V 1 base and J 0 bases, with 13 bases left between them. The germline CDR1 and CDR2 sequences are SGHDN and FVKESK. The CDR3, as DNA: TGTGCCAGCAGCCAAGGGTGGCTAGCGCGCTCCTACGAGCAGTACTTC. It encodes CASSQGWLARSYEQYF.

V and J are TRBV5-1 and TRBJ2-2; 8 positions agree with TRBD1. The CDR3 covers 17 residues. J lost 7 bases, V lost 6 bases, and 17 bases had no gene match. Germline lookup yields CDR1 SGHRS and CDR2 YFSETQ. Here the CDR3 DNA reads TGCGCCAGCACCCCGCCCCCCCAGGGGGCGCGAGTCGGGGAGCTGTTTTTT. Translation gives CASTPPPQGARVGELFF. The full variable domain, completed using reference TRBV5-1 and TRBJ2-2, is KAGVTQTPRYLIKTRGQQVTLSCSPISGHRSVSWYQQTPGQGLQFLFEYFSETQRNKGNFPGRFSGRQFSNSRSEMNVSTLELGDSALYLCASTPPPQGARVGELFFGEGSRLTVL.

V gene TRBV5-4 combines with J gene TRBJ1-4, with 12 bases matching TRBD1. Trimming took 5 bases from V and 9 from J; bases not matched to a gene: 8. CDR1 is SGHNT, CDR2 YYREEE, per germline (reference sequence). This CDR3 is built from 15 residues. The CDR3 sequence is CASSTRDRGLQKLFF. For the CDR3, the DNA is TGTGCCAGCAGTACCCGGGACAGGGGGCTCCAAAAACTGTTTTTT. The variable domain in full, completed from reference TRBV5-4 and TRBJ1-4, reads ETGVTQSPTHLIKTRGQQVTLRCSSQSGHNTVSWYQQALGQGPQFIFQYYREEENGRGNFPPRFSGLQFPNYSSELNVNALELDDSALYLCASSTRDRGLQKLFFGSGTQLSVL.

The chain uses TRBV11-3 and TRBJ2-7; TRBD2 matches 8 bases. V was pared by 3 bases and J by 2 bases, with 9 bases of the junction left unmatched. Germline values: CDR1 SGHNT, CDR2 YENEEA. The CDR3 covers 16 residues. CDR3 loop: CASSLKASGRTYEQYF. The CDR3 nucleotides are TGTGCCAGCAGCTTGAAGGCCAGCGGGAGAACCTACGAGCAGTACTTC.

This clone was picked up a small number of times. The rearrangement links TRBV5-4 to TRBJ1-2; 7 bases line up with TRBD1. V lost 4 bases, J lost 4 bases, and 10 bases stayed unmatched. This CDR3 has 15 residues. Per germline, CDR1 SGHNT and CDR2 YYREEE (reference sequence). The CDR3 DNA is TGTGCCAGCAGCCCGCGACAGGGCCCCCTCTATGGCTACACCTTC. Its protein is CASSPRQGPLYGYTF. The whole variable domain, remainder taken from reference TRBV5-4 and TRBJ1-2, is ETGVTQSPTHLIKTRGQQVTLRCSSQSGHNTVSWYQQALGQGPQFIFQYYREEENGRGNFPPRFSGLQFPNYSSELNVNALELDDSALYLCASSPRQGPLYGYTFGSGTRLTVV.

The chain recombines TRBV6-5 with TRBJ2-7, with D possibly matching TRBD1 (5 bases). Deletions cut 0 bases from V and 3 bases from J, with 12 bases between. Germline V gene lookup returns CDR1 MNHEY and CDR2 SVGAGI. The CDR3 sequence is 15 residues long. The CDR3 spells CASSYSWQGNYEQYF. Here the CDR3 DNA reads TGTGCCAGCAGTTACTCGTGGCAGGGTAACTACGAGCAGTACTTC.

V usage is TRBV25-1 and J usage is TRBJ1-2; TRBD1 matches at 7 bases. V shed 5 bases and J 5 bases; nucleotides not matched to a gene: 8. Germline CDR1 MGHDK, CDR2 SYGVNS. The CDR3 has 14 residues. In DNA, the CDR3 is TGTGCCAGCAGTTCGTACCGGGACAGTTATGGCTACACCTTC. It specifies CASSSYRDSYGYTF.

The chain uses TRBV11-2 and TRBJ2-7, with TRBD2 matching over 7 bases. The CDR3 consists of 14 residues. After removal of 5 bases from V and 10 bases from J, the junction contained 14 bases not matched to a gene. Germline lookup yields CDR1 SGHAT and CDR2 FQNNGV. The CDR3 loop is CASSRAGVGAEQYF. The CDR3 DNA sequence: TGTGCCAGCAGCCGCGCGGGGGTAGGTGCGGAACAGTACTTC.

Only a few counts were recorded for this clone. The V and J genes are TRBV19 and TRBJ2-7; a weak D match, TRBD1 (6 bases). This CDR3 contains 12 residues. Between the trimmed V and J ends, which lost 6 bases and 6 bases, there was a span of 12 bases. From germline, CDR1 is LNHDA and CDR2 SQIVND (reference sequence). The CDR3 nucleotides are TGTGCCAGTAGCATACAGGGCCTCGAGCAGTACTTC. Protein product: CASSIQGLEQYF.

Here the CDR3 DNA reads TGTGCCAGCAGCGTATACTGGGAGGGTTGGAATGAGCAGTTCTTC. Its translation is CASSVYWEGWNEQFF. V is TRBV9 and J is TRBJ2-1; TRBD2 agrees at 7 bases. Germline V gene data show CDR1 as SGDLS and CDR2 as YYNGEE. V lost 1 base to trimming and J lost 7 bases; unmatched junction nucleotides: 8. The CDR3 covers 15 residues.